Each of the 15 T cell receptor beta chains below was sequenced from the same sample in a study of blood T cell repertoires in COVID-19. Generated by immunoSEQ multiplex PCR, the TCRdb table keeps only in-frame clones and is missing some. Of under 300,000 clones listed, roughly 89% were seen once; the top ten hold 1.5% to 2%. Sequenced material: PBMCs or T cells enriched from blood (not recorded which). The source of these receptors is a woman in her sixties who had recovered from COVID-19.

The rearrangement uses TRBV5-1 and TRBJ2-5, with D maybe TRBD1 (5 bases). CDR1 is SGHRS, CDR2 YFSETQ, per germline. Trimming pared 6 bases from V and 1 base from J, leaving 13 bases between. The CDR3 length is 14 residues. In nucleotides, the CDR3 is TGCGCCAGCACGGGTGGGGCCCTCCAAGAGACCCAGTACTTC. Amino acids: CASTGGALQETQYF. Drawing the rest from reference TRBV5-1 and TRBJ2-5, the complete variable domain is KAGVTQTPRYLIKTRGQQVTLSCSPISGHRSVSWYQQTPGQGLQFLFEYFSETQRNKGNFPGRFSGRQFSNSRSEMNVSTLELGDSALYLCASTGGALQETQYFGPGTRLLVL.

V usage is TRBV27 and J usage is TRBJ1-5; D is possibly TRBD1 (6 bases). CDR1 is MNHEY, CDR2 SMNVEV, per germline (reference sequence). CDR3 length equals 16 residues. Trimming shortened V by 4 bases and J by 6 bases, and 19 bases separated the two germline ends. CDR3 loop: CASSSRTVLGRQPQHF. In DNA form, the CDR3 reads TGTGCCAGCAGTTCCCGGACAGTCTTGGGCCGTCAGCCCCAGCATTTT.

CDR3 region: CASSQEDGYTF. Here the CDR3 DNA reads TGCGCCAGCAGTCAAGAGGATGGCTACACCTTC. The chain couples TRBV23-1 to TRBJ1-2; D unresolved. TRBV23-1 is recorded as an ORF, its role being uncertain. The V end was cut by 2 bases, the J end by 6 bases, with 4 bases between. The CDR3 has 11 amino acids.

The chain is built from TRBV10-3 and TRBJ2-7, with TRBD2 matching 13 bases. The J segment lost 2 bases and the V segment lost 7 bases, leaving 11 bases of the junction unmatched. Germline V lookup: CDR1 ENHRY, CDR2 SYGVKD. The length of the CDR3 is 17 residues. The CDR3 region is CAITRTSGGGFTYEQYF. The CDR3 coding sequence is TGTGCCATCACCCGGACTAGCGGGGGCGGTTTCACCTACGAGCAGTACTTC.

V usage is TRBV15 and J usage is TRBJ2-7, with D possibly matching TRBD2 (6 bases). The length of the CDR3 is 14 residues. V was cut by 0 bases and J by 2 bases, with 8 bases left in between. In germline, CDR1 is LNHNV, CDR2 YYDKDF (reference sequence). The CDR3 region has the DNA TGTGCCACCAGCAGAGAGGGAGGTGCCTACGAGCAGTACTTC. Amino acids: CATSREGGAYEQYF.

The chain joins TRBV7-9 to TRBJ1-3; 7 nucleotides line up with TRBD1. With V trimmed by 4 bases and J by 0 bases, 3 bases remained unmatched. Looked up from germline, CDR1 is SEHNR and CDR2 is FQNEAQ (reference sequence). The CDR3 covers 15 residues. The CDR3 coding sequence is TGTGCCAGCAGCTATAGGACAGGCTCTGGAAACACCATATATTTT. Amino acid sequence: CASSYRTGSGNTIYF.

V is TRBV21-1 and J is TRBJ2-7; TRBD1 was called by the table and not checked on the DNA. TRBV21-1 is labeled a pseudogene. The CDR3 runs to 17 residues. The DNA for the CDR3 is TGTGCCAGCAAACCTCGTACCCGGGACAGGGAGAAGGACGAGCAGTACTTC. Amino acid sequence: CASKPRTRDREKDEQYF.

This clone has only a few counts. This sequence joins TRBV9 and TRBJ1-2; D remains ambiguous. The CDR3 has 14 amino acids. V lost 0 bases and J lost 8, with 14 bases in between. Germline V gene lookup returns CDR1 SGDLS and CDR2 YYNGEE. This chain's CDR3 is CASSVVPGFGGYTF. For the CDR3, the DNA is TGTGCCAGCAGCGTAGTACCGGGGTTCGGGGGCTACACCTTC.

The chain combines TRBV21-1 with TRBJ1-3; the listed D gene, TRBD1, was not tested against the DNA. TRBV21-1 is marked as a pseudogene. The CDR3 is made up of 18 amino acids. The CDR3 DNA reads TGTGCCAGCAGCGCCTTAGTAAGGGACAGGGGGAAGGGAAACACCATATATTTT. It is translated as CASSALVRDRGKGNTIYF.

The chain recombines TRBV7-3 with TRBJ2-1; 12 nucleotides agree with TRBD2. After removal of 2 bases from V and 7 bases from J, the junction contained 6 bases not matched to a gene. The CDR3 extends over 16 amino acids. Germline V gives CDR1 SGHTA, CDR2 FQGTGA. CDR3: CASSLPTSGRQNEQFF. The CDR3 region has the DNA TGTGCCAGCAGCTTACCGACTAGCGGGAGACAAAATGAGCAGTTCTTC.

The rearrangement joins TRBV28 to TRBJ2-7; D gene ambiguous. V dropped 6 bases and J dropped 3 bases, with 9 bases sitting between them. Germline CDR1 and CDR2: MDHEN and SYDVKM. The CDR3 loop spans 12 amino acids. The CDR3 nucleotides are TGTGCCAGCAGGCTAGGCCGCTACGAGCAGTACTTC. Its protein product is CASRLGRYEQYF.

The chain recombines TRBV7-8 with TRBJ2-5, with a tentative D call TRBD1 (6 bases). Trimming took 4 bases from V and 1 from J, leaving 22 bases between them. The CDR3 is made up of 18 amino acids. Germline loops: CDR1 SGHVS, CDR2 FQNEAQ. In nucleotides, the CDR3 is TGTGCCAGCAGCTCCAGGGGTCCCCCTCCTACCCCCCAAGAGACCCAGTACTTC. Its protein is CASSSRGPPPTPQETQYF.

This chain links TRBV9 with TRBJ1-1, with D maybe TRBD1 (5 bases). From germline, CDR1 is SGDLS and CDR2 YYNGEE. The CDR3 extends over 15 amino acids. Trimming removed 5 bases at V and 6 bases at J, with 20 bases between. The CDR3 loop is CASRRGGSGRSEAFF. CDR3 DNA sequence: TGTGCCAGCAGGCGCGGGGGGTCAGGAAGGTCTGAAGCTTTCTTT.

The J gene is TRBJ2-3, the V gene TRBV5-1; D is perhaps TRBD2 (7 bases). This CDR3 comprises 14 residues. Germline lookup yields CDR1 SGHRS and CDR2 YFSETQ. Trimming pared 5 bases from V and 5 bases from J, leaving 15 bases between. CDR3 DNA sequence: TGCGCCAGCAGTTTGAGGGGGGGCCAAGATACGCAGTATTTT. Translating gives CASSLRGGQDTQYF.

The chain links TRBV5-4 to TRBJ1-6, with 8 bases lining up with TRBD1. This CDR3 is 14 amino acids long. Germline V CDR1 and CDR2: SGHNT, YYREEE (reference sequence). The V segment lost 4 bases and the J segment 10 bases; nucleotides outside the gene matches: 7. The CDR3 region is CASSRTGSESPLHF. The CDR3 DNA reads TGTGCCAGCAGCAGGACAGGGTCGGAATCACCCCTCCACTTT.